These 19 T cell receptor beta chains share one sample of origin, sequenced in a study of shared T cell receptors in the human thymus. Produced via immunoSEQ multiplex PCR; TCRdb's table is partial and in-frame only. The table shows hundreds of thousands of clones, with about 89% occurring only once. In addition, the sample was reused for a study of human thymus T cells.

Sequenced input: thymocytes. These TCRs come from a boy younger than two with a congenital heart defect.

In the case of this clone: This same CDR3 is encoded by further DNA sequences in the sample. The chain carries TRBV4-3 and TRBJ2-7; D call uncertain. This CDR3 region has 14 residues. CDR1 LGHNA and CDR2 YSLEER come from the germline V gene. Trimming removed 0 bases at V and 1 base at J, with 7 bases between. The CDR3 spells CASSQESGSYEQYF. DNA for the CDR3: TGCGCCAGCAGCCAAGAGTCAGGTTCCTACGAGCAGTACTTC.

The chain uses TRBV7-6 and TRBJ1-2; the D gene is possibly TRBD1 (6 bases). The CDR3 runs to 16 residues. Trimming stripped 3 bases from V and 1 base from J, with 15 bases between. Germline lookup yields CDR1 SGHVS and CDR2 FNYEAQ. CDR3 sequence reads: CASSLLPGGFNYGYTF. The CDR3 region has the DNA TGTGCCAGCAGCTTGCTGCCGGGGGGCTTTAACTATGGCTACACCTTC.

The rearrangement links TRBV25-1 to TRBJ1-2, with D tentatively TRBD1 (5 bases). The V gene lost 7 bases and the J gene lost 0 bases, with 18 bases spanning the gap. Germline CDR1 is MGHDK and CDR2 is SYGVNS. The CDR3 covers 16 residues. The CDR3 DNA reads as TGTGCCAGCATCCCGACAGCAACACAACCTAACTATGGCTACACCTTC. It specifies CASIPTATQPNYGYTF.

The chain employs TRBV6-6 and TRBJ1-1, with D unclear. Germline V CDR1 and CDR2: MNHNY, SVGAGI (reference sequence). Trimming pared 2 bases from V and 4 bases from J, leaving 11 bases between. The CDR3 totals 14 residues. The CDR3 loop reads CASSYTPRSTEAFF. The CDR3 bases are TGTGCCAGCAGTTACACCCCCCGGAGCACTGAAGCTTTCTTT.

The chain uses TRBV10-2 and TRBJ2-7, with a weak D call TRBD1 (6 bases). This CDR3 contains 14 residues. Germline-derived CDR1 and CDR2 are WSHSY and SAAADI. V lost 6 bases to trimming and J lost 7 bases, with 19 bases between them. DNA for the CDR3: TGCGCCAGCAGGACAGGCCCCTTTCGAGGAGAGCAGTACTTC. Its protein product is CASRTGPFRGEQYF.

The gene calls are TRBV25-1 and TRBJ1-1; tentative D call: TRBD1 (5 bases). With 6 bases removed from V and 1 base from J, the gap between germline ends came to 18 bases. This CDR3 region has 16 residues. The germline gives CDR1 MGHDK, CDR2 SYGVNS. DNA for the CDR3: TGTGCCAGCAGACTCGGGGGAGTAGGATGGAACACTGAAGCTTTCTTT. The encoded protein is CASRLGGVGWNTEAFF.

The CDR3 loop is CASSSDRLPNYGYTF. The CDR3, as DNA: TGTGCCAGCAGTTCTGACAGATTGCCTAACTATGGCTACACCTTC. V gene TRBV27 combines with J gene TRBJ1-2; tentative D call: TRBD1 (5 bases). From germline, CDR1 is MNHEY and CDR2 SMNVEV (reference sequence). Trimming shortened V by 4 bases and J by 0 bases, and 12 bases separated the two germline ends. This CDR3 is built from 15 residues.

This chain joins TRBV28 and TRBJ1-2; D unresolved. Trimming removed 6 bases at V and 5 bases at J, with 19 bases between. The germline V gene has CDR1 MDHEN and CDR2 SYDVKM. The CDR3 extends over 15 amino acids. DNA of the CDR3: TGTGCCAGCAGGGGTTCCCGAGGGAAGAAATATGGCTACACCTTC. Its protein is CASRGSRGKKYGYTF.

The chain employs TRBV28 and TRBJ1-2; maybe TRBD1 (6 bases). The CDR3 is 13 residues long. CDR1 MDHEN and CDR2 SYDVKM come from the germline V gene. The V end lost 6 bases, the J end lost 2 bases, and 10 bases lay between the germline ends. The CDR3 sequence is CASRLTGNYGYTF. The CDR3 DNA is TGTGCCAGCAGGCTAACAGGGAACTATGGCTACACCTTC.

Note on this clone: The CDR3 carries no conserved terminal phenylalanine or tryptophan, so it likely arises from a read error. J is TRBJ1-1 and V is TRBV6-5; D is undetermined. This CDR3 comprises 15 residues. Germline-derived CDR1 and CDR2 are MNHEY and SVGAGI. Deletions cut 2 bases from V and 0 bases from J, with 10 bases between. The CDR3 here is CASSYRGKMNTEAFL. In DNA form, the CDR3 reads TGTGCCAGCAGTTACCGGGGAAAAATGAACACTGAAGCTTTCTTG.

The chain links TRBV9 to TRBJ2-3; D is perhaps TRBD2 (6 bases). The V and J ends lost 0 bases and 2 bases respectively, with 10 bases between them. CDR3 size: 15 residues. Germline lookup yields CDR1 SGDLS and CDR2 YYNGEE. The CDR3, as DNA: TGTGCCAGCAGCGTAGGGGACTCGATCACAGATACGCAGTATTTT. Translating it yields CASSVGDSITDTQYF.

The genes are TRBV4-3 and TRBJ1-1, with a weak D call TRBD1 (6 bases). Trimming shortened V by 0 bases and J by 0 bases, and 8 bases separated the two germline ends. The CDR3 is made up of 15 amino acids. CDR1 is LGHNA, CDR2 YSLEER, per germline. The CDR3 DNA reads TGCGCCAGCAGCCAAGATCGACAGGTGAACACTGAAGCTTTCTTT. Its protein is CASSQDRQVNTEAFF.

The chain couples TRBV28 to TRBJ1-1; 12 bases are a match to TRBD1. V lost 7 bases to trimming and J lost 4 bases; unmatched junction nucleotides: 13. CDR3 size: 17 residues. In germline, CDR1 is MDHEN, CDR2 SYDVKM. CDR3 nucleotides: TGTGCCAGCACGATCCGGGACAGGGGGCGGGCGAGCACTGAAGCTTTCTTT. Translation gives CASTIRDRGRASTEAFF.

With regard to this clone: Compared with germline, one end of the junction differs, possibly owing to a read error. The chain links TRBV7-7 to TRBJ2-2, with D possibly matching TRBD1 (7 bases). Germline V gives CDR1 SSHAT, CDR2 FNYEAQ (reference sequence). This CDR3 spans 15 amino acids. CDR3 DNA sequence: TGTGCTAGCAGACTCACAGGGGACTCCACCGGGGAGCTGTTTTTT. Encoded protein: CASRLTGDSTGELFF. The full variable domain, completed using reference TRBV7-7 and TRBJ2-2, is GAGVSQSPRYKVTKRGQDVTLRCDPISSHATLYWYQQALGQGPEFLTYFNYEAQPDKSGLPSDRFSAERPEGSISTLTIQRTEQRDSAMYRCASRLTGDSTGELFFGEGSRLTVL.

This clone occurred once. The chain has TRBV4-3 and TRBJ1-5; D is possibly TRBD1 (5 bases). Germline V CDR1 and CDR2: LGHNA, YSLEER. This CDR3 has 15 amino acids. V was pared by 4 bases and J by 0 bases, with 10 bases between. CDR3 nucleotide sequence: TGCGCCAGCAGCCCCAGGGTGAATAGCAATCAGCCCCAGCATTTT. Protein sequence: CASSPRVNSNQPQHF.

The CDR3 here is CASSPAGQGPTDTQYF. CDR3 in DNA: TGTGCCAGCAGCCCGGCGGGACAGGGGCCCACAGATACGCAGTATTTT. The chain is built from TRBV11-2 and TRBJ2-3; TRBD1 matches 10 bases. The CDR3 covers 16 residues. With V trimmed by 5 bases and J by 2 bases, 7 bases remained unmatched. The V gene's germline CDR1 is SGHAT and CDR2 FQNNGV.

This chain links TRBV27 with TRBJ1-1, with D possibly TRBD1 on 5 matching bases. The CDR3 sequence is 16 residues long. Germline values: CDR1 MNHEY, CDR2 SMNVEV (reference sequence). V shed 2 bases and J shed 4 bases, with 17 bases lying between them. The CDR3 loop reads CASSLTVRQRGTEAFF. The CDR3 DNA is TGTGCCAGCAGTTTAACGGTGAGACAGAGAGGCACTGAAGCTTTCTTT.

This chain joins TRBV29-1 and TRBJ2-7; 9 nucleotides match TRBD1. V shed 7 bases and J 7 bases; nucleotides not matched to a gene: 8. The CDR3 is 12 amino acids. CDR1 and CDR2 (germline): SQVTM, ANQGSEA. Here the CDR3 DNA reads TGCAGCGCCGGAGGGACAGGGATGGAGCAGTACTTC. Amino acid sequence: CSAGGTGMEQYF.

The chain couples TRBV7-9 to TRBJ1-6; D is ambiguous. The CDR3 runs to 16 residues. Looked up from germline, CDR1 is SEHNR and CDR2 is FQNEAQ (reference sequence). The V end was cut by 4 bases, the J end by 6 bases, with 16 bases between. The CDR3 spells CASSWGSGSANSPLHF. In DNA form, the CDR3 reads TGTGCCAGCAGCTGGGGATCTGGTAGCGCTAATTCACCCCTCCACTTT.